A selection of T cell receptor beta chains follows, all from one sample in a study of T-cell memory formation after mild COVID-19. In TCRdb, the 5' RACE reads were re-called with MiXCR into one record per CDR3 protein. The sample contains 250,000 to 350,000 distinct CDR3 sequences, roughly 13% of which appear only once. Specimen: PBMCs or a T cell subset sorted from them (not recorded which). The receptors were gathered from a man aged 18 to 30 who had mild COVID-19 (a few samples of this study predate the infection). Cell type and time point are not known. Each CDR3 is given with its conserved first and last residue. Fields, in order: J gene, CDR3 length, clone size, D gene, V gene, CDR3 protein, CDR3 DNA. The D gene is left open where the match is weak. Part of the rows lack a size; the others show once, few, many or a class for expanded clones.

TRBJ2-7	13	NA	NA	TRBV30	CAWSVGQPYEQYF	TGTGCCTGGAGTGTAGGTCAGCCATACGAGCAGTACTTC
TRBJ1-3	16	NA	NA	TRBV6-6	CASSDLTGYSGNTIYF	TGTGCCAGCAGCGATCTCACAGGGTACTCTGGAAACACCATATATTTT
TRBJ1-2	14	few	NA	TRBV6-5	CASSHGALNYGYTF	TGTGCCAGCAGTCACGGGGCCCTTAACTATGGCTACACCTTC
TRBJ1-2	13	NA	NA	TRBV5-1	CASSFLTEYGYTF	TGCGCCAGCAGCTTCCTGACGGAATATGGCTACACCTTC
TRBJ1-1	15	NA	NA	TRBV25-1	CASSDPMTGDTEAFF	TGTGCCAGCAGTGATCCCATGACAGGAGACACTGAAGCTTTCTTT
TRBJ2-7	15	NA	NA	TRBV7-2	CASSHNRVPPYEQYF	TGTGCCAGCAGCCACAATAGGGTCCCACCCTACGAGCAGTACTTC
TRBJ1-5	15	NA	NA	TRBV19	CASSVRTETNQPQHF	TGTGCCAGTAGCGTAAGGACAGAGACCAATCAGCCCCAGCATTTT
TRBJ2-1	14	NA	TRBD1	TRBV27	CASSLSLQGDEQFF	TGTGCCAGCAGTTTAAGCCTTCAGGGGGATGAGCAGTTCTTC
TRBJ1-1	15	NA	NA	TRBV5-6	CASSLFPGAGAEAFF	TGTGCCAGCAGCTTGTTTCCAGGGGCAGGGGCTGAAGCTTTCTTT
TRBJ2-1	13	NA	TRBD2	TRBV2	CASSSVSGNEQFF	TGTGCCAGCAGTTCCGTTAGCGGGAATGAGCAGTTCTTC
TRBJ2-3	16	NA	NA	TRBV4-2	CASSQDQVGTTDTQYF	TGTGCCAGCAGCCAAGATCAGGTGGGGACCACAGATACGCAGTATTTT
TRBJ1-2	15	NA	NA	TRBV21-1	CASSKCITLDSGYTF	TGTGCCAGCAGCAAATGTATTACACTTGACAGTGGCTACACCTTC
TRBJ1-6	16	many	TRBD1	TRBV4-3	CASSQESQGNNSPLHF	TGCGCCAGCAGCCAAGAGTCACAGGGGAATAATTCACCCCTCCACTTT
TRBJ2-3	16	NA	TRBD2	TRBV6-5	CASRWGLAGGTDTQYF	TGTGCCAGCAGGTGGGGACTAGCGGGGGGCACAGATACGCAGTATTTT
TRBJ1-1	12	NA	TRBD1	TRBV5-1	CASSLADRGPIF	TGCGCCAGCAGCTTGGCCGACAGGGGGCCAATCTTT
TRBJ1-3	14	NA	NA	TRBV5-1	CASSQDNSGNTIYF	TGCGCCAGCAGTCAGGACAACTCTGGAAACACCATATATTTT
TRBJ1-5	16	NA	TRBD1	TRBV19	CASSRGGRANNQPQHF	TGTGCCAGTAGTAGAGGGGGCCGAGCTAACAATCAGCCCCAGCATTTT
TRBJ1-6	14	NA	NA	TRBV2	CASSAQGRNSPLHF	TGTGCCAGCAGTGCTCAGGGGCGGAATTCACCCCTCCACTTT
TRBJ2-6	15	few	NA	TRBV5-6	CASSGPGAGANVLTF	TGTGCCAGCAGCGGCCCAGGGGCTGGGGCCAACGTCCTGACTTTC
TRBJ2-1	17	NA	TRBD2	TRBV7-6	CASSSTDGLAGGNEQFF	TGTGCCAGCAGCTCCACCGACGGACTAGCGGGGGGGAATGAGCAGTTCTTC
TRBJ1-2	15	many	NA	TRBV7-2	CASSLQVTSLYGYTF	TGTGCCAGCAGCTTGCAGGTGACTTCTCTCTATGGCTACACCTTC
TRBJ1-1	14	few	TRBD1	TRBV7-2	CASSLRTGRTEAFF	TGTGCCAGCAGCCTCAGGACAGGGCGCACTGAAGCTTTCTTT
TRBJ2-5	16	NA	NA	TRBV18	CASSPPGGRVQETQYF	TGTGCCAGCTCACCACCGGGTGGCAGGGTCCAAGAGACCCAGTACTTC
TRBJ2-7	15	many	NA	TRBV12-3/TRBV12-4	CASSFSSGMVDEQYF	TGTGCCAGCAGTTTCTCATCAGGGATGGTCGACGAGCAGTACTTC
TRBJ2-5	13	NA	NA	TRBV7-2	CASSSDRRETQYF	TGTGCCAGCAGCTCGGACAGACGAGAGACCCAGTACTTC
TRBJ2-2	15	NA	NA	TRBV5-1	CASSVGTEGTGELFF	TGCGCCAGCAGCGTCGGGACCGAGGGCACCGGGGAGCTGTTTTTT
TRBJ2-6	13	NA	NA	TRBV25-1	CASMRSGANVLTF	TGTGCCAGCATGCGCTCTGGGGCCAACGTCCTGACTTTC
TRBJ1-2	16	NA	NA	TRBV24-1	CATSAAGQESGYGYTF	TGTGCCACCAGTGCCGCAGGACAAGAATCTGGCTATGGCTACACCTTC
TRBJ1-2	14	few	NA	TRBV10-3	CAISESQVTDGYTF	TGTGCCATCAGTGAGTCCCAAGTCACCGACGGCTACACCTTC
TRBJ2-5	16	NA	TRBD2	TRBV3-1	CASSRGSPGGQETQYF	TGTGCCAGCAGCCGCGGGTCGCCGGGGGGACAAGAGACCCAGTACTTC
TRBJ2-2	14	NA	TRBD1	TRBV12-3/TRBV12-4	CASRKTGGAGELFF	TGTGCCAGTAGGAAGACAGGGGGGGCCGGGGAGCTGTTTTTT
TRBJ1-5	14	NA	NA	TRBV6-2/TRBV6-3	CASSLGEFVQPQHF	TGTGCCAGCAGCTTGGGAGAATTCGTACAGCCCCAGCATTTT
TRBJ1-3	15	few	NA	TRBV7-8	CASSAGSLSGNTIYF	TGTGCCAGCAGCGCGGGTTCCCTCTCTGGAAACACCATATATTTT
TRBJ2-3	14	NA	NA	TRBV27	CASSATTSTDTQYF	TGTGCCAGCAGTGCCACAACCAGCACAGATACGCAGTATTTT
TRBJ2-3	15	few	NA	TRBV6-2/TRBV6-3	CASRTIGGNTDTQYF	TGTGCCAGCAGGACCATAGGAGGGAACACAGATACGCAGTATTTT
TRBJ2-5	16	NA	TRBD1	TRBV5-1	CASSLGRGQGDETQYF	TGCGCCAGCAGCCTGGGCCGGGGACAGGGGGACGAGACCCAGTACTTC
TRBJ1-2	15	few	NA	TRBV12-3/TRBV12-4	CASSLGPGSQYGYTF	TGTGCCAGCAGTTTGGGGCCCGGCAGCCAGTATGGCTACACCTTC
TRBJ2-3	14	NA	NA	TRBV7-3	CASSLWGSTDTQYF	TGTGCCAGCAGCTTATGGGGGAGCACAGATACGCAGTATTTT
TRBJ1-4	18	few	NA	TRBV12-3/TRBV12-4	CASSPVQGEPEGGEKLFF	TGTGCCAGCAGTCCCGTTCAAGGGGAACCTGAAGGGGGTGAAAAACTGTTTTTT
TRBJ1-1	14	NA	NA	TRBV9	CASSPRPGRPEAFF	TGTGCCAGCAGCCCCCGGCCGGGGCGGCCCGAAGCTTTCTTT
TRBJ2-3	18	NA	TRBD2	TRBV6-2/TRBV6-3	CASSYSSTERGVEDTQYF	TGTGCCAGCAGTTACTCATCGACGGAGCGGGGGGTCGAAGATACGCAGTATTTT
TRBJ1-5	14	few	NA	TRBV29-1	CSVSQQGKDQPQHF	TGCAGCGTTTCTCAACAGGGTAAGGATCAGCCCCAGCATTTT
TRBJ2-3	15	few	NA	TRBV7-2	CASSLVAQHTDTQYF	TGTGCCAGCAGCTTAGTGGCCCAACACACAGATACGCAGTATTTT
TRBJ1-1	17	NA	TRBD1	TRBV18	CASSPLKGAKARTEAFF	TGTGCCAGCTCACCACTTAAGGGGGCCAAGGCGAGAACTGAAGCTTTCTTT
TRBJ1-2	12	NA	NA	TRBV12-3/TRBV12-4	CASSLGSGGYTF	TGTGCCAGCAGTTTGGGGTCTGGGGGCTACACCTTC
TRBJ1-4	17	few	NA	TRBV12-3/TRBV12-4	CASSLGPGTVVGEKLFF	TGTGCCAGCAGTTTAGGTCCGGGTACGGTTGTCGGGGAAAAACTGTTTTTT
TRBJ2-2	16	NA	NA	TRBV5-8	CASSPPGAVNTGELFF	TGTGCCAGCAGCCCGCCGGGGGCAGTGAACACCGGGGAGCTGTTTTTT
TRBJ2-2	15	few	NA	TRBV29-1	CSVEDLGGNTGELFF	TGCAGCGTTGAAGATCTAGGGGGGAACACCGGGGAGCTGTTTTTT
TRBJ2-1	11	many	NA	TRBV7-2	CASSLANEQFF	TGTGCCAGCAGTCTAGCAAATGAGCAGTTCTTC
TRBJ1-6	15	NA	NA	TRBV27	CASSLIAPDNSPLHF	TGTGCCAGCAGTTTAATCGCCCCTGATAATTCACCCCTCCACTTT
TRBJ2-1	14	NA	NA	TRBV5-1	CASSPGASVGEQFF	TGCGCCAGCAGCCCTGGAGCTAGCGTGGGTGAGCAGTTCTTC
TRBJ1-2	12	NA	NA	TRBV12-3/TRBV12-4	CASSSRVGGYTF	TGTGCCAGCAGTTCCCGAGTTGGTGGCTACACCTTC